This entry features one T cell receptor beta chain sequence. This clone was seen a single time. Its antigen is still unknown. No quality values exist for individual bases; no much larger clone is one base distant. Inclusive of the bounding cysteine and phenylalanine, the CDR3 is 17 residues long. CDR3 DNA only is kept here, 51 bases in frame from base 1. The germline V and J ends show losses of 5 bases and 5 bases respectively, and no gene match explains 15 bases of the junction. CDR1 SGHTA and CDR2 FQGTGA were looked up in the germline V gene. This sample was included in a study of cytomegalovirus exposure and HLA in healthy donors (dated by TCRdb to 2016 to 2017). With respect to the entire study: According to an earlier analysis of around 600 of the donors, 200 million or so T cells yielded some 110 million unique TCR beta sequences and more than 250 Gb of sequence data. Among the roughly 400 genotyped donors, approximately 77% belonged to the genetic ancestry cluster associated with self-reported Caucasian donors. All discovery cohort repertoires had been generated using a single sequencing platform. Across some 400 genotyped donors of the cohort, an average of roughly 250,000 unique TCR beta nucleotide sequences per donor were sequenced, and 15% to 20% of those sequences were non-productive. In a later analysis, previously published TCR beta repertoires from hundreds of donors were re-analyzed and high-resolution HLA genotyping was added so that TCR occurrence patterns could be studied. Genome-wide SNP genotypes for about three fifths of the 666 donors were used in a later genetic analysis, which treated that subset as a discovery cohort. Class I and class II HLA loci were covered by the typing at four-digit resolution. An earlier analysis of some 500 of the donors used high-throughput TCR beta sequencing to judge whether each TCR beta V gene segment behaved as functional or pseudogenic. The study combined high-throughput TCR immunosequencing, statistical association of individual TCRs with disease status, and machine learning to predict cytomegalovirus infection status. In the later analysis, no new phenotypic data were used to find candidate immune exposures; instead, reliance was placed on TCR beta sequences and their occurrence across donors. Approximately 300 gigabases of sequencing data and 70 million to 100 million unique TCR sequences made up an early release that covered several hundred HLA-typed donors. Alongside the repertoire data, information on donor age, sex, ethnicity and CMV serostatus was compiled. Four or five DR-DQ haplotypes were handled as single units for association and clustering because linkage in the cohort was strong. The study was designed to test whether signatures of past pathogen exposure could be identified by cataloging public T cell receptors. The T cell repertoires of under 700 subjects were profiled by immunosequencing and related to cytomegalovirus serostatus. Typing coverage varied by locus: 629-630 donors for A, B, C, DRB1 and DQB1; about 520 for DQA1; more than 600 for DPA1; roughly 470 for DPB1. In addition to the first cohort of around 670 subjects, a separate validation cohort of approximately 110 different subjects was used.

The library came from the immunoSEQ multiplex PCR assay. The multiplex PCR relied on a mix of 60 forward primers for TCR Vbeta segments and 13 reverse primers for TCR Jbeta segments. Amplification of the CDR3 region of rearranged TCR beta genes was performed with a multiplex PCR assay on genomic DNA. On the Illumina HiSeq System, the amplified TCR beta libraries were sequenced as 87-base-pair reads. Per the authors' processing: Across the roughly 600 repertoires, a later analysis counted tens of millions of unique TCR beta chains, around 11 million of which were shared by at least two donors. A nearest-neighbor algorithm error-corrected the raw reads and collapsed the reads into unique sequences, merging closely related sequences to remove PCR and sequencing errors. To assign V, D and J gene segments, CDR3 sequences were aligned to IMGT reference sequences. For a sequence to be retained, a match of at least six nucleotides was required to both a V gene segment and a J gene segment. Rearrangements were classified as productive when the CDR3 lacked stop codons and remained in frame with V and J, and all other rearrangements were classified as non-productive. CDR3 was defined by IMGT convention, running from the second conserved V-encoded cysteine to the conserved J-encoded phenylalanine. The earlier analysis of about 610 of the donors excluded any sequence lacking an unambiguous match to a single V gene segment. In an earlier analysis of 587 of the donors, V segments were called functional above 56.7% productive rearrangements and were called segregating when the between-donor standard deviation exceeded 5%. A statistical classification framework was developed to diagnose cytomegalovirus status using the catalog of TCR beta chain sequences. In a later analysis, TCR nucleotide sequences were compared against IMGT/GENE-DB human TR gene sequences so that V and J genes could be assigned. Using the TCRdist pipeline, a later analysis assigned CDR3 sequences along with most-parsimonious VDJ recombination scenarios. In a later analysis, each TCR beta chain was defined by its CDR3 amino acid sequence together with its V-gene family, and reads lacking a unique V-gene family were excluded. As a way to deal with suspected cross-contamination and a sequencing artifact, a later analysis dropped 592 nucleotide sequences that were highly shared and had low generation probability. A later analysis calculated a clonal expansion index for each public chain from normalized within-repertoire ranks of inferred template counts. A later analysis computed generation probabilities with a VDJ recombination model fitted to out-of-frame rearrangements, and checked the results against IGoR. Hypergeometric tests were used in a later analysis to score TCR-TCR, TCR-HLA and TCR-CMV co-occurrence, with a repertoire-size bias correction applied to the TCR pairs. In a later analysis, false discovery rates were estimated by permuting HLA or CMV assignments 20 times. In a later analysis, co-occurring TCRs were grouped with DBSCAN, and TCRdist sequence similarity was added when clustering was performed within HLA-allele-positive subsets. Co-occurrence clustering excluded repertoires with fewer than 30,000 or more than 120,000 public chains, plus five with anomalous nucleotide sharing. Entries here come from immuneACCESS through TCRdb and include only in-frame sequences with V and J called. Some clones fail to appear in such tables; in the studies checked, an unresolved V gene covers under half of the shortfall, and the cause of the remainder is unknown. D and trimming come from the DNA, and the V and J calls and clone size come from that table. Across this sample there are around 130,000 clones, with around 85% seen only once. 1.5% to 2% of the sample is held by the ten biggest clonotypes.

Findings and caveats that apply to the study as a whole: HLA typing was unavailable for some donors at each locus, so association tests used only the typed subset. In a later genetic analysis, a missense DCLRE1C variant was associated with V-gene and J-gene trimming of TCR beta chains, and the association was replicated in an independent cohort. While some public TCRs were present in many individuals, most TCR sequences turned up only very rarely across donors. A later analysis found that TCR association rates varied across HLA loci, with DRB1 alleles showing the most associated TCRs and HLA-C alleles the fewest. The presence/absence analyses assumed that sequencing depth was roughly uniform across donors, and that assumption may not be true. A further reported finding was that TCR beta sequences accurately predicted the HLA-A and HLA-B alleles for most subjects in the first cohort. When HLA alleles, especially DR and DQ, strongly co-occurred, TCR associations were difficult to assign to individual alleles. Correlated functional status among segregating V segments might reflect linkage disequilibrium, but an unknown experimental factor could not be ruled out. Some IMGT-functional V segments, including TRBV6-2 and TRBV6-3, could not be told apart with the 87-base-pair reads, so those segments were excluded. Cytomegalovirus status was reported to be diagnosed by the classifier with high specificity and sensitivity in both the original and validation cohorts. In the study, around 160 TCR beta chains were listed as associated with cytomegalovirus. CMV serostatus was the only immune exposure information available for the cohort. Specific HLA alleles were associated with some 15,000 TCR beta sequences at a false discovery rate of 0.05 in a later analysis. Only TCR beta chains were sequenced in this cohort, and the absence of alpha or paired-chain data limited detectable features. In a later analysis, several top co-occurrence clusters were reported to appear linked to parvovirus B19, influenza, CMV and Epstein-Barr virus. An earlier analysis of 450 to 750 of the donors showed that most TCR beta V segments appeared in productive rearrangements either about 90% or about 30% of the time, which broadly matched IMGT annotations. A later genetic analysis reported fewer N-insertions in productive TCRs among donors in an Asian-associated ancestry cluster than the roughly 700-donor mean. In a later analysis, HLA-associated TCR beta chains were found to be more clonally expanded and to have lower generation probabilities than equally common non-associated chains. In a later analysis, most CMV-associated TCR beta chains were found to appear HLA-restricted, with HLA associations seemingly driven largely by CMV exposure. The authors suggested that the approach could potentially be generalized to other disease states and immunological phenotypes. In vitro tests confirmed that three of the cytomegalovirus-associated TCR beta chains recognize cytomegalovirus antigens. A group of highly shared sequence variants was considered likely to be a technical artifact of the sequencing pipeline. Because counts were too low, about 17 rarely observed V segments, including chromosome 9 orphons, were excluded from the earlier analysis of some 540 of the donors.

The cohort consisted of 600 to 750 healthy bone marrow donors. At the time of sampling, every cohort member was nominally healthy, though immune exposures that went unrecorded were likely present. The donor tested CMV seronegative and was one of the 352 seronegative cohort members. Each donor provided a peripheral blood sample, and peripheral blood mononuclear cells were used for TCR beta sequencing. Genomic DNA extraction from the blood cell samples was performed with the Qiagen DNeasy Blood Extraction Kit. The sequence joins TRBV7-3 to TRBJ2-1, and 7 junction bases match TRBD2. The receptor was isolated from a boy aged 5-17 years in good health and CMV-seronegative. The sample taken for sequencing was PBMCs. The CDR3: CASSELPWASGNNEQFF. Here is the DNA: TGTGCCAGCAGCGAACTACCCTGGGCTAGCGGAAACAATGAGCAGTTCTTC.